Included here is one T cell receptor beta chain sequence, with context. Its antigen remains unidentified. Produced via immunoSEQ multiplex PCR; TCRdb's table is partial and in-frame only. The sample yields roughly 120,000 clones, around 84% seen once. V lost 1 base and J lost 7; bases outside the gene matches: 6. The CDR3 covers 15 residues. The germline CDR1 and CDR2 sequences are SGHKS and YYEKEE (reference sequence). This sample is part of a study of T cell responses to AZD1222 COVID-19 vaccine. Study-wide results and caveats: Nearly half of the spike-specific TCRs reportedly recognize variant regions that carry no mutations. Spike-spanning, vaccine-associated CD4 TCRs were dominant at 160-218 and 743-854.

The sample consisted of peripheral blood, taken 28 days after the second AZD1222 dose. The receptor was derived from an adult who received the AZD1222 COVID-19 vaccine. This chain joins TRBV5-5 and TRBJ1-2, with 11 bases that match TRBD1. The CDR3: CASSLRGTGGVGYTF. For the CDR3, the DNA is TGTGCCAGCAGCTTGCGCGGGACAGGGGGGGTTGGCTACACCTTC.